The sequence of this TCR beta chain was determined in a study of Tregs in tolerant kidney transplant recipients. Mixed chimerism was transient after nonmyeloablative marrow transplants from related graft donors. This clone is a singleton in its sample. Its antigen is as yet unknown. Study-wide findings and caveats: Biological reproducibility was not directly addressed in this study. Activated donor B cell expansion appeared to reveal the most relevant donor-specific TCRbeta repertoire.

Libraries were prepared by immunoSEQ multiplex PCR; TCRdb keeps only in-frame clonotypes and omits some of them. Of 50,000 or so clones listed, approximately 90% are singletons. The source material was CD8+ T cells from blood (PBMCs), sampled 24 months after the transplant. This TCR was recovered from a human patient who received a combined kidney and bone marrow transplant. A share of the T cells may be of graft donor origin.

CDR3 region: CASSELAGGTLPYEQYF. Here the CDR3 DNA reads TGTGCCAGCAGTGAGTTAGCGGGGGGGACCTTACCCTACGAGCAGTACTTC. The genes are TRBV27 and TRBJ2-7; the match to TRBD2 covers 11 bases. From germline, CDR1 is MNHEY and CDR2 SMNVEV (reference sequence). J lost 2 bases, V lost 5 bases, and 11 bases had no gene match. This CDR3 contains 17 residues.